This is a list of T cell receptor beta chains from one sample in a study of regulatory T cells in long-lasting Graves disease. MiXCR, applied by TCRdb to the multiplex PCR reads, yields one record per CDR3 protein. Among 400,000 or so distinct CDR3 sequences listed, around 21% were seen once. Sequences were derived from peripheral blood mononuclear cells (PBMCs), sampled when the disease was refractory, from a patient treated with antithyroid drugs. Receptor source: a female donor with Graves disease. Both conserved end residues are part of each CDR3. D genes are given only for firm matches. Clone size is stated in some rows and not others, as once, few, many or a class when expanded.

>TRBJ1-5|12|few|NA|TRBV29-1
CSVASVGQPQHF
TGCAGCGTAGCTTCGGTTGGTCAGCCCCAGCATTTT
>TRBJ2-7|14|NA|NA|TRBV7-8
CASSLGTEAGEQYF
TGTGCCAGCAGCTTAGGGACAGAGGCCGGGGAGCAGTACTTC
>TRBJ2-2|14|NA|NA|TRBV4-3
CASRPGHGTGELFF
TGCGCCAGCAGGCCCGGACATGGGACCGGGGAGCTGTTTTTT
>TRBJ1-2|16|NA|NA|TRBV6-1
CASSEAQVSLTYGYTF
TGTGCCAGCAGTGAAGCGCAGGTCAGCCTTACATATGGCTACACCTTC
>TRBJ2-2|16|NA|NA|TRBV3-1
CASTPKGFGGTGELFF
TGTGCCAGCACCCCTAAGGGATTCGGCGGAACCGGGGAGCTGTTTTTT
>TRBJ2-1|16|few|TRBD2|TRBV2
CASSGRVLAGANEQFF
TGTGCCAGCAGCGGACGGGTATTAGCGGGAGCCAATGAGCAGTTCTTC
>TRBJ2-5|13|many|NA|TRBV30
CAWSAGIKETQYF
TGTGCCTGGAGTGCAGGGATTAAAGAGACCCAGTACTTC
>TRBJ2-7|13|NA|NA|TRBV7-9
CASSFQVTGEQYF
TGTGCCAGCAGCTTTCAGGTTACCGGCGAGCAGTACTTC
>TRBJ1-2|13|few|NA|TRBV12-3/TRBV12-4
CASSPGGVYGFTF
TGTGCCAGCAGTCCCGGGGGGGTATATGGCTTCACCTTC
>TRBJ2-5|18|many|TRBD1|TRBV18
CASSPLRPDRVVPETQYF
TGTGCCAGCTCACCACTTCGGCCCGACAGGGTGGTTCCGGAGACCCAGTACTTC
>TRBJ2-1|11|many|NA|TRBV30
CASSQANEQFF
TGTGCCTCCTCCCAGGCCAATGAGCAGTTCTTC
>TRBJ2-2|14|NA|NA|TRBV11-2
CASSHPANTGELFF
TGTGCCAGCAGCCATCCAGCGAACACCGGGGAGCTGTTTTTT
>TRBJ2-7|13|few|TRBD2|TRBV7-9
CASSPGTTLEQYF
TGTGCCAGCAGCCCCGGGACTACCTTGGAGCAGTACTTC
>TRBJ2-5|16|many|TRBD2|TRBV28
CASSPTSGRAGPTQYF
TGTGCCAGCAGCCCGACTAGCGGGAGGGCCGGGCCGACCCAGTACTTC
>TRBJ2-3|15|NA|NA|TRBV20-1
CSARDLGTSADTQYF
TGCAGTGCTAGAGATCTAGGGACCAGTGCAGATACGCAGTATTTT
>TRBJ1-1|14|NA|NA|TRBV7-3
CASSLSVTGSKVFF
TGTGCCAGCAGCTTAAGTGTGACAGGCTCTAAGGTTTTCTTT
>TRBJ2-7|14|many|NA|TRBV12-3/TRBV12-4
CASSLADKLHEQYF
TGTGCCAGCAGTTTAGCGGACAAACTACACGAGCAGTACTTC
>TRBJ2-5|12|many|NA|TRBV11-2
CASSRRKETQYF
TGTGCCAGCAGCCGTAGGAAGGAGACCCAGTACTTC
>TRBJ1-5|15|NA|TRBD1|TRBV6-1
CASSPGQAPNQPQHF
TGTGCCAGCAGCCCGGGACAGGCCCCCAATCAGCCCCAGCATTTT
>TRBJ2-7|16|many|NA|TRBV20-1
CSARDEGLAVSYEQYF
TGCAGTGCTAGAGATGAGGGCTTGGCAGTCTCCTACGAGCAGTACTTC